This is a list of T cell receptor beta chains from one sample in a study of blood T cells in healthy people across ages. TCRdb reprocessed the 5' RACE reads via MiXCR and lists one record per CDR3 protein. Of more than 900,000 distinct CDR3 sequences in the sample, 29% were seen once. The same data also contributed to another study, on T cells of mothers and their children.

Material for sequencing was blood. The receptors were gathered from a woman in her 40s in good health. The CDR3 runs from the conserved cysteine through the conserved F or W. The order of the fields is V gene, D gene, CDR3 length, clone size, J gene, CDR3 protein, CDR3 DNA. The D gene is left open where the match is weak. Rows may omit the clone size; those that give it use once, few, many or a size class.

V: TRBV9
D: NA
length: 14
size: many
J: TRBJ2-1
CDR3: CASSVVGVADEQFF
DNA: TGTGCCAGCAGCGTAGTAGGGGTGGCGGATGAGCAGTTCTTC

V: TRBV5-1
D: NA
length: 16
size: NA
J: TRBJ1-1
CDR3: CASSLDSQGGNTEAFF
DNA: TGCGCCAGCAGCTTGGATAGTCAGGGAGGTAACACTGAAGCTTTCTTT

V: TRBV28
D: NA
length: 13
size: NA
J: TRBJ2-7
CDR3: CASSESGQYEQYF
DNA: TGTGCCAGCAGTGAGAGCGGGCAGTACGAGCAGTACTTC

V: TRBV25-1
D: NA
length: 14
size: NA
J: TRBJ2-1
CDR3: CASSDPGRRGVQFF
DNA: TGTGCCAGCAGTGACCCGGGACGGCGGGGAGTGCAGTTCTTC

V: TRBV20-1
D: NA
length: 15
size: many
J: TRBJ2-5
CDR3: CSARVGRADGETQYF
DNA: TGCAGTGCTAGAGTAGGGCGGGCAGATGGGGAGACCCAGTACTTC

V: TRBV3-1
D: NA
length: 17
size: NA
J: TRBJ2-6
CDR3: CASSQLGSSSGANVLTF
DNA: TGTGCCAGCAGCCAACTGGGGTCAAGCTCTGGGGCCAACGTCCTGACTTTC

V: TRBV3-1
D: TRBD2
length: 20
size: NA
J: TRBJ2-1
CDR3: CASSQVAQPTIGEGRNEQFF
DNA: TGTGCCAGCAGCCAAGTCGCCCAGCCCACGATAGGGGAGGGCCGGAATGAGCAGTTCTTC

V: TRBV20-1
D: NA
length: 15
size: NA
J: TRBJ2-3
CDR3: CSARSTVVGAGTQYF
DNA: TGCAGTGCTAGGAGTACCGTTGTGGGGGCAGGTACGCAGTATTTT

V: TRBV15
D: NA
length: 15
size: many
J: TRBJ2-7
CDR3: CATSRDLVNSYEQYF
DNA: TGTGCCACCAGCAGAGATCTGGTCAACTCCTACGAGCAGTACTTC

V: TRBV7-9
D: TRBD1
length: 15
size: many
J: TRBJ1-2
CDR3: CASSPGTGGSYGYTF
DNA: TGTGCCAGCAGCCCCGGGACAGGGGGTAGTTATGGCTACACCTTC

V: TRBV4-1
D: NA
length: 16
size: NA
J: TRBJ2-3
CDR3: CASSQGDKGPTDTQYF
DNA: TGCGCCAGCAGCCAGGGAGACAAGGGCCCCACAGATACGCAGTATTTT

V: TRBV6-2/TRBV6-3
D: TRBD2
length: 15
size: NA
J: TRBJ2-1
CDR3: CASSFSGGAQDEQFF
DNA: TGTGCCAGCAGTTTTAGCGGGGGGGCCCAAGATGAGCAGTTCTTC

V: TRBV18
D: NA
length: 14
size: few
J: TRBJ1-5
CDR3: CASSTTGLEGPQHF
DNA: TGTGCCAGCTCAACGACAGGACTCGAAGGGCCCCAGCATTTT

V: TRBV5-1
D: NA
length: 14
size: NA
J: TRBJ1-4
CDR3: CASSEVDYNEKLFF
DNA: TGCGCCAGCAGCGAGGTGGACTATAATGAAAAACTGTTTTTT

V: TRBV7-3
D: TRBD1
length: 13
size: few
J: TRBJ1-1
CDR3: CASGTGSYTEAFF
DNA: TGTGCCAGCGGGACAGGGTCATACACTGAAGCTTTCTTT

V: TRBV11-2
D: TRBD2
length: 15
size: few
J: TRBJ2-3
CDR3: CASSLRLAGGDTQYF
DNA: TGTGCCAGCAGCTTACGGCTAGCGGGGGGAGATACGCAGTATTTT

V: TRBV19
D: NA
length: 17
size: NA
J: TRBJ2-2
CDR3: CASSIDLGQGKAGELFF
DNA: TGTGCCAGTAGTATTGACTTGGGGCAGGGGAAGGCCGGGGAGCTGTTTTTT

V: TRBV25-1
D: TRBD1
length: 17
size: NA
J: TRBJ1-1
CDR3: CASSARQGLLLSTEAFF
DNA: TGTGCCAGCAGTGCCAGACAGGGACTTCTGTTGAGCACTGAAGCTTTCTTT

V: TRBV6-6
D: TRBD1
length: 13
size: NA
J: TRBJ1-6
CDR3: CASATGATSPLHF
DNA: TGTGCCAGCGCCACAGGGGCCACTTCACCCCTCCACTTT

V: TRBV10-3
D: NA
length: 13
size: many
J: TRBJ1-2
CDR3: CAIKVGVGYGYTF
DNA: TGTGCCATCAAAGTCGGGGTTGGCTATGGCTACACCTTC

V: TRBV27
D: NA
length: 14
size: many
J: TRBJ1-1
CDR3: CATHPGGTNTEAFF
DNA: TGTGCCACCCACCCCGGGGGGACGAACACTGAAGCTTTCTTT

V: TRBV28
D: NA
length: 15
size: NA
J: TRBJ1-2
CDR3: CASSLYRSEAYGYTF
DNA: TGTGCCAGCAGTTTATATCGGTCGGAGGCCTATGGTTACACCTTC

V: TRBV18
D: NA
length: 12
size: few
J: TRBJ2-3
CDR3: CTSSPRGGAQYF
DNA: TGTACCAGCTCACCACGTGGAGGGGCGCAGTATTTT

V: TRBV12-3/TRBV12-4
D: NA
length: 16
size: NA
J: TRBJ1-6
CDR3: CASTLRRGLDNSPLHF
DNA: TGTGCCAGCACCCTACGAAGGGGTCTCGATAATTCACCCCTCCACTTT

V: TRBV12-3/TRBV12-4
D: NA
length: 13
size: NA
J: TRBJ1-2
CDR3: CASTPWTDYGYTF
DNA: TGTGCCAGCACCCCCTGGACGGACTATGGCTACACCTTC

V: TRBV20-1
D: NA
length: 12
size: NA
J: TRBJ1-4
CDR3: CSAVRVNEKLFF
DNA: TGCAGTGCTGTCAGGGTTAATGAAAAACTGTTTTTT

V: TRBV7-9
D: NA
length: 15
size: NA
J: TRBJ2-5
CDR3: CASSSIAGTKETQYF
DNA: TGTGCCAGCAGCTCAATAGCCGGGACAAAAGAGACCCAGTACTTC

V: TRBV20-1
D: NA
length: 13
size: few
J: TRBJ2-7
CDR3: CSARPLAEYEQYF
DNA: TGCAGTGCTAGGCCCCTGGCGGAATACGAGCAGTACTTC

V: TRBV7-2
D: NA
length: 16
size: few
J: TRBJ2-3
CDR3: CASSLMGRGTTDTQYF
DNA: TGTGCCAGCAGCTTAATGGGGCGGGGGACAACAGATACGCAGTATTTT

V: TRBV2
D: TRBD1
length: 14
size: NA
J: TRBJ2-7
CDR3: CASRSTGVGYEQYF
DNA: TGTGCCAGCAGGTCGACAGGGGTGGGCTACGAGCAGTACTTC

V: TRBV12-3/TRBV12-4
D: NA
length: 14
size: NA
J: TRBJ1-1
CDR3: CASSSGEYITEAFF
DNA: TGTGCCAGCAGTTCAGGGGAATACATCACTGAAGCTTTCTTT

V: TRBV27
D: NA
length: 13
size: NA
J: TRBJ2-3
CDR3: CASSLRQGDTQYF
DNA: TGTGCCAGCAGTTTAAGGCAGGGGGATACGCAGTATTTT

V: TRBV7-3
D: TRBD1
length: 15
size: NA
J: TRBJ1-2
CDR3: CASSLGGRGYDGYTF
DNA: TGTGCCAGCAGCTTAGGGGGCAGGGGGTATGATGGCTACACCTTC

V: TRBV7-6
D: TRBD1
length: 14
size: few
J: TRBJ1-6
CDR3: CASGLSQGASPLHF
DNA: TGTGCCAGCGGCTTAAGCCAGGGGGCCTCACCCCTCCACTTT

V: TRBV7-2
D: TRBD1
length: 16
size: NA
J: TRBJ1-5
CDR3: CASSLAGQGSNQPQHF
DNA: TGTGCCAGCAGCTTAGCAGGACAGGGCAGCAATCAGCCCCAGCATTTT

V: TRBV7-9
D: NA
length: 14
size: few
J: TRBJ2-5
CDR3: CASSTRRGLETQYF
DNA: TGTGCCAGCAGCACCCGGCGAGGGCTTGAGACCCAGTACTTC

V: TRBV5-1
D: NA
length: 17
size: NA
J: TRBJ2-2
CDR3: CASSLRTSGQGTGELFF
DNA: TGCGCCAGCAGCTTGAGAACTAGCGGACAGGGGACCGGGGAGCTGTTTTTT

V: TRBV5-1
D: TRBD2
length: 14
size: few
J: TRBJ2-1
CDR3: CASWRGLESNEQFF
DNA: TGCGCCAGCTGGAGGGGACTAGAATCCAATGAGCAGTTCTTC

V: TRBV5-1
D: NA
length: 14
size: NA
J: TRBJ2-1
CDR3: CASSLVGEFWGQFF
DNA: TGCGCCAGCAGCTTGGTGGGGGAATTTTGGGGGCAGTTCTTC

V: TRBV3-1
D: NA
length: 13
size: NA
J: TRBJ1-2
CDR3: CASSSNGQYGYTF
DNA: TGTGCCAGCAGCTCTAACGGACAGTATGGCTACACCTTC

V: TRBV3-1
D: TRBD1
length: 16
size: many
J: TRBJ2-5
CDR3: CASSQGTGQGIETQYF
DNA: TGTGCCAGCAGCCAAGGAACGGGACAGGGGATCGAGACCCAGTACTTC

V: TRBV2
D: TRBD2
length: 14
size: NA
J: TRBJ2-7
CDR3: CASTSLGLPYEQYF
DNA: TGTGCCAGCACTAGTCTGGGACTACCCTACGAGCAGTACTTC

V: TRBV20-1
D: NA
length: 15
size: NA
J: TRBJ1-1
CDR3: CSARDTGAGDTEAFF
DNA: TGCAGTGCTAGAGATACCGGGGCAGGGGACACTGAAGCTTTCTTT

V: TRBV9
D: NA
length: 13
size: NA
J: TRBJ2-7
CDR3: CANSRGLSYEQYF
DNA: TGTGCCAACAGCAGAGGCCTGTCCTACGAGCAGTACTTC

V: TRBV5-1
D: NA
length: 14
size: NA
J: TRBJ2-3
CDR3: CASNTGASTDTQYF
DNA: TGCGCCAGCAACACGGGGGCTAGCACAGATACGCAGTATTTT

V: TRBV6-5
D: TRBD1
length: 15
size: few
J: TRBJ2-7
CDR3: CASNPGTGGFYEQYF
DNA: TGTGCCAGCAACCCGGGGACAGGGGGCTTCTACGAGCAGTACTTC

V: TRBV15
D: TRBD1
length: 17
size: NA
J: TRBJ1-5
CDR3: CATSRDLTGDSNQPQHF
DNA: TGTGCCACCAGCAGAGACTTGACAGGGGATAGCAATCAGCCCCAGCATTTT